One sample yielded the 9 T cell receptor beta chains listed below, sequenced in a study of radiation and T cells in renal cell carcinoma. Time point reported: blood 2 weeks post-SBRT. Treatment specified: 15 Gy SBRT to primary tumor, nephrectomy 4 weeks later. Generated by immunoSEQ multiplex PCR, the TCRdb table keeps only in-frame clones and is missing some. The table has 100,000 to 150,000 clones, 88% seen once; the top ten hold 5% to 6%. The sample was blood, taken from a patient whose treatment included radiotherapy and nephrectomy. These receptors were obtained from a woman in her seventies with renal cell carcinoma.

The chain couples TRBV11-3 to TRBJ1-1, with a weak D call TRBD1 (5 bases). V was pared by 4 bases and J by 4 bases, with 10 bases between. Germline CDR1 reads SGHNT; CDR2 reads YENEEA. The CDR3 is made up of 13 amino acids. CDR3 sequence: CASSSSRGTEAFF. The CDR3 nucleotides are TGTGCCAGCAGCTCCTCGAGGGGCACTGAAGCTTTCTTT.

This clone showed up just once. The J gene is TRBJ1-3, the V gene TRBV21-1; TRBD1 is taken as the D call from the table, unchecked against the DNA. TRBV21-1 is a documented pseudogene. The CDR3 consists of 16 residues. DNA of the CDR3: TGTGCCAGCAGCATAGGACATCCGAGCTCTGGAAACACCATATATTTT. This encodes CASSIGHPSSGNTIYF.

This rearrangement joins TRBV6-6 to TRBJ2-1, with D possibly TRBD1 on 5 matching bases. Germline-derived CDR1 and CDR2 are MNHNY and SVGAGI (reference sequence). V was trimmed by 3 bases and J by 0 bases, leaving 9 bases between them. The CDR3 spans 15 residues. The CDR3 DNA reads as TGTGCCAGCAGTTATGGAGACAGCTCCTACAATGAGCAGTTCTTC. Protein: CASSYGDSSYNEQFF.

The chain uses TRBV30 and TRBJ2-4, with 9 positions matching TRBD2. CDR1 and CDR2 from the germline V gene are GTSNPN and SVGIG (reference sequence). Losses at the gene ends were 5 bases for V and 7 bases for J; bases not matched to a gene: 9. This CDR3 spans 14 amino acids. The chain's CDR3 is CAWYPGGGGNIQYF. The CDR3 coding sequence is TGTGCCTGGTATCCTGGCGGGGGGGGGAACATTCAGTACTTC.

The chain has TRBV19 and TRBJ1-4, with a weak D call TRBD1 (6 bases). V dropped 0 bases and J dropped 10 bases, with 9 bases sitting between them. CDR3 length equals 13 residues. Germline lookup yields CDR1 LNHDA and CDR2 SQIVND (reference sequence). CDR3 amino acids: CASSIERGAKLFF. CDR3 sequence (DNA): TGTGCCAGTAGTATAGAACGGGGGGCAAAACTGTTTTTT.

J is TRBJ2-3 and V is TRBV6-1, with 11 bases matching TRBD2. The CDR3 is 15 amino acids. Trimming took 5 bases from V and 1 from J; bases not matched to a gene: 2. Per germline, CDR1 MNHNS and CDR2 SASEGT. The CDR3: CASSRSGGGTDTQYF. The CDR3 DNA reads TGTGCCAGCAGTCGTAGCGGGGGGGGCACAGATACGCAGTATTTT.

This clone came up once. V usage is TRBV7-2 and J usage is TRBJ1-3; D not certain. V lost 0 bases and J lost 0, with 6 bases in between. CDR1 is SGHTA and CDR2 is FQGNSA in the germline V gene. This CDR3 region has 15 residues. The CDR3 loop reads CASSLATGSGNTIYF. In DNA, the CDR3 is TGTGCCAGCAGCTTAGCCACCGGCTCTGGAAACACCATATATTTT.

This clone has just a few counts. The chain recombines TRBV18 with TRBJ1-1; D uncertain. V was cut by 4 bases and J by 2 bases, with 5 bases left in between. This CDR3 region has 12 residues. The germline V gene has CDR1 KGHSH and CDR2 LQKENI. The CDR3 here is CASSQGNTEAFF. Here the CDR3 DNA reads TGTGCCAGCTCACAAGGCAACACTGAAGCTTTCTTT.

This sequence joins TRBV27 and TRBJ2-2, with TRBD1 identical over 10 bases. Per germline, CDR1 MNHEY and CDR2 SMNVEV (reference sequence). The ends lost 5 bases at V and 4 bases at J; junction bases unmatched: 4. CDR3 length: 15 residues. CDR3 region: CASSAGQGTTGELFF. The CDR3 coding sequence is TGTGCCAGCAGTGCGGGACAGGGGACCACCGGGGAGCTGTTTTTT.